What follows are 23 T cell receptor beta chains derived from one specimen sequenced in a study of early stage breast cancer tumors. Sequencing used immunoSEQ multiplex PCR; TCRdb keeps in-frame clones, though not all of them. The data show around 50,000 clones, roughly 80% seen once. Sequenced input: blood. The receptors here all came from a person in their fifties with breast cancer.

Details on this clone: Its ends do not fully match the called genes, so a read error is possible. The J gene is TRBJ2-7, the V gene TRBV4-2, with 11 bases identical to TRBD2. This CDR3 region has 16 residues. Germline V gives CDR1 LGHNA, CDR2 YNFKEQ. Written as DNA, the CDR3 is TGTGCCAGCAGCCAGGCGCTAGCGGGAGGCTCCCACGAGCAGTACTTC. Translating it yields CASSQALAGGSHEQYF.

The chain recombines TRBV18 with TRBJ2-5; D gene ambiguous. CDR1 and CDR2 from the germline V gene are KGHSH and LQKENI. This CDR3 is 13 amino acids long. Trimming took off 3 bases at V and 8 bases at J, with 13 bases between the two ends. This chain's CDR3 is CASSPGQKVTQYF. CDR3 bases: TGTGCCAGCTCACCCGGGCAGAAGGTCACCCAGTACTTC.

The V gene is TRBV6-6, the J gene TRBJ2-1; TRBD2 aligns across 13 bases. CDR1 and CDR2 (germline): MNHNY, SVGAGI (reference sequence). The CDR3 covers 16 residues. V dropped 5 bases and J dropped 7; count of bases not matched to a gene: 8. The CDR3, as DNA: TGTGCCAGCAGTCCGGGACTAGCGGGACTACGGAATGAGCAGTTCTTC. Amino acid sequence: CASSPGLAGLRNEQFF.

J is TRBJ2-7 and V is TRBV11-3; D is perhaps TRBD1 or TRBD2 (5 bases each). This CDR3 spans 13 amino acids. V was pared by 3 bases and J by 6 bases, with 12 bases between. Per the germline V gene, CDR1 is SGHNT and CDR2 is YENEEA. In DNA, the CDR3 is TGTGCCAGCAGCTTCCAACCAGGGAGCGAGCAGTACTTC. Translation gives CASSFQPGSEQYF.

The chain links TRBV6-1 to TRBJ2-7, with D hard to call. The CDR3 is 13 residues long. Trimming took 4 bases from V and 5 from J, leaving 12 bases between them. Germline CDR1 and CDR2: MNHNS and SASEGT. For the CDR3, the DNA is TGTGCCAGCAGTGTCCCTATAGCCCACGAGCAGTACTTC. Translation: CASSVPIAHEQYF.

This chain joins TRBV4-1 and TRBJ2-5, with 14 positions matching TRBD2. This CDR3 is 18 amino acids long. The trim removed 0 bases at V and 5 bases at J, leaving 8 bases unmatched. Germline loops: CDR1 MGHRA, CDR2 YSYEKL. The CDR3, as DNA: TGCGCCAGCAGCCAAGATATGACTAGCGGGGGGGCCGGGGAGACCCAGTACTTC. Translated, it gives CASSQDMTSGGAGETQYF.

The V call is TRBV4-1, the J call TRBJ1-1, with 7 positions matching TRBD1. In germline, CDR1 is MGHRA, CDR2 YSYEKL. Trimming at V came to 0 bases and at J to 5 bases, leaving 9 bases not matched to a gene. The CDR3 loop spans 16 amino acids. This CDR3 is CASSQDKSRGLTEAFF. Written as DNA, the CDR3 is TGCGCCAGCAGCCAAGATAAATCTAGGGGGCTTACTGAAGCTTTCTTT.

This rearrangement joins TRBV18 to TRBJ2-7; 7 bases fit TRBD2. Trimming took 0 bases from V and 7 from J; bases not matched to a gene: 6. The CDR3 runs 14 residues. The germline gives CDR1 KGHSH, CDR2 LQKENI. CDR3 sequence: CASSPPGGFGEQYF. The CDR3 DNA reads TGTGCCAGCTCACCACCGGGGGGGTTCGGGGAGCAGTACTTC.

This clone was observed a few times. The chain couples TRBV9 to TRBJ2-6; D may be TRBD1 (7 bases). V was cut by 0 bases and J by 0 bases, with 19 bases left in between. CDR1 SGDLS and CDR2 YYNGEE come from the germline V gene. The CDR3 is 20 amino acids. CDR3 coding DNA: TGTGCCAGCAGCGTAGGACTAGGGGGCAGGTTCCGCTCTGGGGCCAACGTCCTGACTTTC. Residues: CASSVGLGGRFRSGANVLTF.

This rearrangement joins TRBV19 to TRBJ1-2, with D perhaps matching TRBD1 (6 bases). This CDR3 contains 15 residues. Deletions cut 4 bases from V and 4 bases from J, with 16 bases between. Germline V gives CDR1 LNHDA, CDR2 SQIVND (reference sequence). CDR3 nucleotide sequence: TGTGCCAGTAGTACAACAGGGTTTAGACGCTATGGCTACACCTTC. Translated: CASSTTGFRRYGYTF. Full variable domain (rest looked up from reference TRBV19 and TRBJ1-2): DGGITQSPKYLFRKEGQNVTLSCEQNLNHDAMYWYRQDPGQGLRLIYYSQIVNDFQKGDIAEGYSVSREKKESFPLTVTSAQKNPTAFYLCASSTTGFRRYGYTFGSGTRLTVV.

The gene calls are TRBV18 and TRBJ2-5, with 12 nucleotides matching TRBD2. Germline V gene lookup returns CDR1 KGHSH and CDR2 LQKENI. The CDR3 loop spans 15 amino acids. Trimming cost V 3 bases and J 2 bases; bases outside gene matches: 1. The DNA for the CDR3 is TGTGCCAGCTCACCCGGACTAGCGGGGCAAGAGACCCAGTACTTC. Its translation is CASSPGLAGQETQYF.

V and J are TRBV19 and TRBJ1-6; TRBD1 might be the D (5 bases). Between the trimmed V and J ends, which lost 10 bases and 9 bases, there was a span of 22 bases. The CDR3 covers 15 residues. Germline V lookup: CDR1 LNHDA, CDR2 SQIVND (reference sequence). Here the CDR3 reads CATGWGREGRSPLHF. The CDR3 nucleotides are TGTGCCACAGGTTGGGGCAGGGAGGGGCGTTCACCCCTCCACTTT.

This chain joins TRBV7-9 and TRBJ2-1; D gene unclear. The CDR3 sequence is 14 residues long. Per germline, CDR1 SEHNR and CDR2 FQNEAQ (reference sequence). The V end was cut by 0 bases, the J end by 6 bases, with 9 bases between. The CDR3 sequence: CASSLALQSNEQFF. The DNA for the CDR3 is TGTGCCAGCAGCTTAGCGTTGCAGAGCAATGAGCAGTTCTTC. The full variable domain, rest sourced from reference TRBV7-9 and TRBJ2-1, is DTGVSQNPRHKITKRGQNVTFRCDPISEHNRLYWYRQTLGQGPEFLTYFQNEAQLEKSRLLSDRFSAERPKGSFSTLEIQRTEQGDSAMYLCASSLALQSNEQFFGPGTRLTVL.

The chain joins TRBV27 to TRBJ1-1; D gene unclear. Trimming removed 11 bases at V and 6 bases at J, with 10 bases between. The CDR3 contains 10 residues. In germline, CDR1 is MNHEY, CDR2 SMNVEV (reference sequence). The CDR3 here is CAPPVPEAFF. CDR3 bases: TGTGCCCCTCCCGTCCCTGAAGCTTTCTTT.

The rearrangement joins TRBV19 to TRBJ2-6; D may be TRBD1 (5 bases). CDR3 length equals 16 residues. Between the trimmed V and J ends, which lost 5 bases and 0 bases, there was a span of 11 bases. The germline gives CDR1 LNHDA, CDR2 SQIVND (reference sequence). In DNA form, the CDR3 reads TGTGCCAGTAGTGCACAGGTGAGCTCTGGGGCCAACGTCCTGACTTTC. Residues: CASSAQVSSGANVLTF.

The genes are TRBV30 and TRBJ2-1; 10 bases are shared with TRBD2. Germline CDR1 reads GTSNPN; CDR2 reads SVGIG (reference sequence). The CDR3 has 20 residues. J was trimmed by 1 base and V by 3 bases; bases with no gene match: 18. CDR3: CAWSGPRSGGAEGSYNEQFF. As DNA, the CDR3 is TGTGCCTGGAGCGGACCCCGCAGCGGGGGGGCCGAAGGGTCCTACAATGAGCAGTTCTTC.

Only one count was recorded for this clone. The CDR3 here is CASSPNTDTQYF. Written as DNA, the CDR3 is TGCGCCAGCTCCCCCAACACAGATACGCAGTATTTT. The rearrangement links TRBV10-1 to TRBJ2-3; D unclear. This CDR3 has 12 amino acids. Trimming cost V 8 bases and J 2 bases, with 8 bases left between them. Germline loops: CDR1 WNHNN, CDR2 SYGVQD (reference sequence).

V gene TRBV5-4 combines with J gene TRBJ2-1, with TRBD1 matching over 10 bases. Unmatched junction bases numbered 9, after V lost 4 bases and J lost 14 bases. The CDR3 runs to 13 residues. CDR1 and CDR2 from the germline V gene are SGHNT and YYREEE (reference sequence). The CDR3 spells CASSEGIGTGEFF. DNA of the CDR3: TGTGCCAGCAGCGAGGGGATAGGGACAGGGGAGTTCTTC.

V gene TRBV10-1 combines with J gene TRBJ2-3; 10 bases line up with TRBD1. V shed 1 base and J 4 bases; nucleotides not matched to a gene: 5. The CDR3 has 16 amino acids. CDR1 and CDR2 from the germline V gene are WNHNN and SYGVQD (reference sequence). CDR3 sequence reads: CASSEFETGGADTQYF. The CDR3, as DNA: TGCGCCAGCAGTGAGTTCGAGACAGGGGGCGCAGATACGCAGTATTTT.

The V call is TRBV6-5, the J call TRBJ2-7; D is possibly TRBD1 or TRBD2 (5 bases each). Germline V gives CDR1 MNHEY, CDR2 SVGAGI. CDR3 length: 14 residues. Trimming stripped 5 bases from V and 0 bases from J, with 11 bases between. The chain's CDR3 is CASSLGRASYEQYF. The CDR3 DNA reads TGTGCCAGCAGTCTGGGACGGGCCTCCTACGAGCAGTACTTC.

The chain recombines TRBV28 with TRBJ1-1; D unresolved. Deletions cut 4 bases from V and 11 bases from J, with 11 bases between. This CDR3 region has 11 residues. Germline CDR1 reads MDHEN; CDR2 reads SYDVKM. CDR3 bases: TGTGCCAGCAGTTCCCCTTTTGTGGCTTTCTTT. Translation: CASSSPFVAFF. The full variable domain, rest sourced from reference TRBV28 and TRBJ1-1, is DVKVTQSSRYLVKRTGEKVFLECVQDMDHENMFWYRQDPGLGLRLIYFSYDVKMKEKGDIPEGYSVSREKKERFSLILESASTNQTSMYLCASSSPFVAFFGQGTRLTVV.

The gene calls are TRBV28 and TRBJ1-1; D is perhaps TRBD1 (6 bases). The CDR3 sequence is 15 residues long. The V end was cut by 7 bases, the J end by 3 bases, with 18 bases between. Germline lookup yields CDR1 MDHEN and CDR2 SYDVKM. The CDR3 here is CASTLGGGGDTEAFF. In DNA, the CDR3 is TGTGCCAGCACCCTGGGGGGGGGCGGGGACACTGAAGCTTTCTTT.

The V call is TRBV5-4, the J call TRBJ2-1; 8 bases are a match to TRBD2. The CDR3 has 14 residues. The V and J ends lost 4 bases and 6 bases, in that order; junction bases with no gene match: 6. CDR1 is SGHNT, CDR2 YYREEE, per germline (reference sequence). CDR3 residues: CASSEVAGPNEQFF. The CDR3 region has the DNA TGTGCCAGCAGCGAGGTAGCGGGACCCAATGAGCAGTTCTTC.